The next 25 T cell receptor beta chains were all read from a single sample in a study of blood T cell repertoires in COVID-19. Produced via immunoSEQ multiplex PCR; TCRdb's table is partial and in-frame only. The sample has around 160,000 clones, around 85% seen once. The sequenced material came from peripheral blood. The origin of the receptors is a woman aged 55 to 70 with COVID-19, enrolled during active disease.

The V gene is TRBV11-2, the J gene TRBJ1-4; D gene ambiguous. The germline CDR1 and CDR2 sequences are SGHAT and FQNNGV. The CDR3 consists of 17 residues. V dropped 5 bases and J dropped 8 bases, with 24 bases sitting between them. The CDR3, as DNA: TGTGCCAGCAGCCCGGTCGATCCGCCGGGAAGAGGAGAAAAACTGTTTTTT. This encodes CASSPVDPPGRGEKLFF.

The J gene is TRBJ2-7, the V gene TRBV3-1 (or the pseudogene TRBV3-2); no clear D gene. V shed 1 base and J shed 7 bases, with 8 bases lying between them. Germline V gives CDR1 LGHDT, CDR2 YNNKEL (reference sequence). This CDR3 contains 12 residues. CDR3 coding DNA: TGTGCCAGCAGCCAAGGGTCCGGGGAGCAGTACTTC. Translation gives CASSQGSGEQYF.

CDR3 nucleotides: TGTGCCAGTAGCTTTACAGGGGAAGGAAACACCATATATTTT. Encoded protein: CASSFTGEGNTIYF. The chain joins TRBV19 to TRBJ1-3; 7 bases fit TRBD1. This CDR3 is built from 14 residues. Germline trimming cut 6 bases from V and 4 bases from J; bases unmatched to any gene: 6. Germline V gene data show CDR1 as LNHDA and CDR2 as SQIVND (reference sequence).

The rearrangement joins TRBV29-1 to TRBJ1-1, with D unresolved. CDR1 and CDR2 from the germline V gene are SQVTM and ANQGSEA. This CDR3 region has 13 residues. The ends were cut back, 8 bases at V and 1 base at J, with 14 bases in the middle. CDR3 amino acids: CSSRHIPNTEAFF. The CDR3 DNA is TGCAGCTCGAGGCATATACCGAACACTGAAGCTTTCTTT.

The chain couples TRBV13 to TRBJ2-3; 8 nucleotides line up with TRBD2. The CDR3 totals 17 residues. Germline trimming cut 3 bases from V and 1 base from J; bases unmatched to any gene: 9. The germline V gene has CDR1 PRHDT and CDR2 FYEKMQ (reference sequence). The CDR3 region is CASSFPPISGGTDTQYF. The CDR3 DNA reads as TGTGCCAGCAGCTTCCCCCCAATTAGCGGGGGCACAGATACGCAGTATTTT.

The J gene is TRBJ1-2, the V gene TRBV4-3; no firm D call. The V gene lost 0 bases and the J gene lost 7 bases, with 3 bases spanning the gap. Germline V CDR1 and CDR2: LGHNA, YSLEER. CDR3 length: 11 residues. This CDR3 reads CASSQDGGYTF. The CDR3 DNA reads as TGCGCCAGCAGCCAAGACGGTGGCTACACCTTC.

The CDR3 protein is CASSLDRDRVNEQFF. The CDR3, as DNA: TGTGCCAGCAGCTTAGATAGGGACAGGGTCAATGAGCAGTTCTTC. The rearrangement joins TRBV11-2 to TRBJ2-1; 9 bases agree with TRBD1. V lost 0 bases, J lost 6 bases, and 3 bases stayed unmatched. The CDR3 extends over 15 amino acids. Germline loops: CDR1 SGHAT, CDR2 FQNNGV.

The DNA for the CDR3 is TGTGCCAGCTGCAAAGACAGCGATCATAATGAAAAACTGTTTTTT. Its protein is CASCKDSDHNEKLFF. The V call is TRBV18, the J call TRBJ1-4; D is perhaps TRBD1 (5 bases). This CDR3 region has 15 residues. Trimming took 7 bases from V and 4 from J, leaving 16 bases between them. Germline assignment: CDR1 KGHSH and CDR2 LQKENI.

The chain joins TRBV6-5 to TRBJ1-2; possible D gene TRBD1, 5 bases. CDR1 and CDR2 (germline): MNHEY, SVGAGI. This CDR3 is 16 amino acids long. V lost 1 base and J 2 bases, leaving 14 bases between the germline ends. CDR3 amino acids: CASSYFLDSRNYGYTF. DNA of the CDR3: TGTGCCAGCAGTTACTTTTTAGACAGTAGAAACTATGGCTACACCTTC.

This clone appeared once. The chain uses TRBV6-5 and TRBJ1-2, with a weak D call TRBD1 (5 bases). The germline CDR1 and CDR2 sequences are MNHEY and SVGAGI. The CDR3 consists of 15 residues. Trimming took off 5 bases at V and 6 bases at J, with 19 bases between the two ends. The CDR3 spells CASSPTLTATDGYTF. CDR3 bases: TGTGCCAGCAGTCCGACGCTGACAGCGACGGATGGCTACACCTTC.

CDR3 region: CATRRFRENTEAFF. CDR3 coding DNA: TGTGCCACCCGTCGGTTCAGGGAAAACACTGAAGCTTTCTTT. The rearrangement uses TRBV6-6 and TRBJ1-1; D perhaps matches TRBD1 (5 bases). The CDR3 contains 14 residues. Germline values: CDR1 MNHNY, CDR2 SVGAGI (reference sequence). The ends were cut back, 10 bases at V and 2 bases at J, with 17 bases in the middle.

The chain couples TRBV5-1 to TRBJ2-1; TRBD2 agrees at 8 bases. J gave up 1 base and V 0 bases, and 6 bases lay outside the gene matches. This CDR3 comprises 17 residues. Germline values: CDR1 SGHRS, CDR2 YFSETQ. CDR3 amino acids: CASSLAGVAGSYNEQFF. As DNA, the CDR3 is TGCGCCAGCAGCTTGGCCGGGGTAGCGGGGTCCTACAATGAGCAGTTCTTC.

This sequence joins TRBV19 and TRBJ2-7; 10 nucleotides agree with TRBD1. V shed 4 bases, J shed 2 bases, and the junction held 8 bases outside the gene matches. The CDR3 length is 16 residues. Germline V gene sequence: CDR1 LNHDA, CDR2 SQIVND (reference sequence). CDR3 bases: TGTGCCAGTAGTACCCTTCCGGGACAGGGGACCTACGAGCAGTACTTC. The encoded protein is CASSTLPGQGTYEQYF. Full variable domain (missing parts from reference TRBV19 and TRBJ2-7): DGGITQSPKYLFRKEGQNVTLSCEQNLNHDAMYWYRQDPGQGLRLIYYSQIVNDFQKGDIAEGYSVSREKKESFPLTVTSAQKNPTAFYLCASSTLPGQGTYEQYFGPGTRLTVT.

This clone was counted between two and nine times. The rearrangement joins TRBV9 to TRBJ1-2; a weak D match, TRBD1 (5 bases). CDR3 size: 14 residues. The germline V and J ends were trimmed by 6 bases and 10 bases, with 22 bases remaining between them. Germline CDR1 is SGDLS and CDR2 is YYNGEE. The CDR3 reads CASNLYGDSYPYTF. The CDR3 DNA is TGTGCCAGCAATTTGTATGGGGACTCGTATCCCTACACCTTC.

Written as DNA, the CDR3 is TGTGCCAGCAGTTCCCAGTATGGCTACACCTTC. It yields the protein CASSSQYGYTF. The rearrangement joins TRBV12-3 or TRBV12-4 to TRBJ1-2; D is ambiguous. V was cut by 4 bases and J by 5 bases, with 5 bases left in between. The CDR3 runs 11 residues.

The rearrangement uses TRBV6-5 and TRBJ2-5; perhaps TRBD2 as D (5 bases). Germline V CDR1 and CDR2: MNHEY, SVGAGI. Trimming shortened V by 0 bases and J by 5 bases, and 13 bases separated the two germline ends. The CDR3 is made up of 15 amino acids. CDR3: CASSYSRVSVETQYF. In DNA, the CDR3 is TGTGCCAGCAGTTACTCGAGGGTCAGTGTGGAGACCCAGTACTTC.

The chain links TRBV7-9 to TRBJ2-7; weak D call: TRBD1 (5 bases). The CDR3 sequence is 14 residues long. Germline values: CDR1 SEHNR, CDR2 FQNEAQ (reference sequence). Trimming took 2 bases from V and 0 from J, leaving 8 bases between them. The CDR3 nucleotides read TGTGCCAGCAGCTTATCGCAGGGCTCCTACGAGCAGTACTTC. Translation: CASSLSQGSYEQYF.

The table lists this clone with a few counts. CDR3 DNA sequence: TGTGCCAGCAGCTTGGCGAGAAGCCTTATCTATGGCTACACCTTC. This encodes CASSLARSLIYGYTF. The rearrangement joins TRBV5-4 to TRBJ1-2; D unclear. The germline V gene has CDR1 SGHNT and CDR2 YYREEE (reference sequence). Trimming took 0 bases from V and 4 from J, leaving 13 bases between them. The CDR3 has 15 amino acids.

CDR3 region: CASSSGTAGYEQYF. CDR3 nucleotides: TGTGCCAGCAGCTCCGGGACAGCTGGATACGAGCAGTACTTC. The rearrangement joins TRBV7-2 to TRBJ2-7, with 7 positions matching TRBD1. The CDR3 spans 14 residues. Germline V lookup: CDR1 SGHTA, CDR2 FQGNSA. Trimming removed 4 bases from V and 4 bases from J; junction bases left unmatched: 7.

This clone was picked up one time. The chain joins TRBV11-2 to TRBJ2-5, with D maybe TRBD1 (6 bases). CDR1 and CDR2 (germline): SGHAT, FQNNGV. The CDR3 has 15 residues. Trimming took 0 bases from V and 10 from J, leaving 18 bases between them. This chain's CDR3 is CASSLDRTDHIGQYF. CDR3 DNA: TGTGCCAGCAGCTTAGACCGGACAGACCACATTGGCCAGTACTTC.

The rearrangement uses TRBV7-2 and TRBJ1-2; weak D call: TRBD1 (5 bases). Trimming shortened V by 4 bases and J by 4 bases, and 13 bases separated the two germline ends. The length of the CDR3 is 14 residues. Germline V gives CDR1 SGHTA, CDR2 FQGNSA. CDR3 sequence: CASSSLPDSYGYTF. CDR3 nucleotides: TGTGCCAGCAGCTCCCTCCCAGACAGCTATGGCTACACCTTC.

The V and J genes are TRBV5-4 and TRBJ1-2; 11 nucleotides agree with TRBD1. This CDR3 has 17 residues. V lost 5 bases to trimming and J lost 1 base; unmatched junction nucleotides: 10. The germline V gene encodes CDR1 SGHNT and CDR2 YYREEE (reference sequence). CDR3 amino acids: CASSRIGQGAGNYGYTF. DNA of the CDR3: TGTGCCAGCAGTCGGATCGGACAGGGGGCGGGTAACTATGGCTACACCTTC.

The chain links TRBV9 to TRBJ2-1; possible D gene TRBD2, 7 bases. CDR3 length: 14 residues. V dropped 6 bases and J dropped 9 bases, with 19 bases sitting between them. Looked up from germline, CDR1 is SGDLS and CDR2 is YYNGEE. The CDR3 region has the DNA TGTGCCAGCAACGAACCGGGAGGAGGGGGTGAGCAGTTCTTC. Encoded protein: CASNEPGGGGEQFF.

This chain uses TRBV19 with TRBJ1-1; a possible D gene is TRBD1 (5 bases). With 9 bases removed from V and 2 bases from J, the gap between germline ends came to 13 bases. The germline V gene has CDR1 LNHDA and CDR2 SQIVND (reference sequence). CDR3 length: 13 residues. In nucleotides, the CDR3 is TGTGCCAGCTACACGGGGGACAACACTGAAGCTTTCTTT. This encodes CASYTGDNTEAFF.

CDR3: CASSIASVNTEAFF. The CDR3 bases are TGTGCCAGTAGTATAGCGTCCGTGAACACTGAAGCTTTCTTT. V and J are TRBV19 and TRBJ1-1; no reliable D call. V gave up 1 base and J gave up 0 bases, with 6 bases separating them. CDR3 length equals 14 residues. Germline CDR1 reads LNHDA; CDR2 reads SQIVND (reference sequence).